This T cell receptor beta chain derives from a study of cytomegalovirus exposure and HLA in healthy donors. Whole-study findings and limits: Excluded: some indistinguishable V segments such as TRBV6-2 and TRBV6-3. The authors enumerated 164 TCR beta chains as linked to cytomegalovirus.

Germline CDR1 and CDR2: GTSNPN and SVGIG (reference sequence). Trimming removed 8 bases from V and 7 bases from J, with 12 bases in between. The CDR3 runs 12 residues. This clone was picked up one time. The antigen is not known. Donors consisted of healthy bone marrow donors. Likely unrecorded immune exposures existed in these nominally healthy donors. The PCR had 60 Vbeta and 13 Jbeta primers. Clones were read by immunoSEQ multiplex PCR, and TCRdb kept only the in-frame ones, dropping some. The profile shows 150,000 to 200,000 clones, around 76% of them singletons. The sequenced sample was PBMCs. The V and J genes are TRBV30 and TRBJ1-6; D gene ambiguous. This receptor was identified in a man aged 25 to 40 in good health and CMV-seronegative. CDR3 DNA sequence: TGTGCCCAGAGGCAGCCAAATTCACCCCTCCACTTT. Translation gives CAQRQPNSPLHF.